This T cell receptor (beta chain) originates from a study of T-cell reconstitution after alpha-beta-depleted transplantation in children. The study's findings and limits: Two months or so post-transplant, alpha-beta T cells reportedly derived from several hundred expanded graft clones. At the one-year point after transplant, T-cell counts and TCRbeta diversity were found to come mostly from T cells that had been newly produced. Recipient T cells and thymic progenitors that survived were the source of the high TCRbeta diversity seen at day 60 in some patients.

Unique molecular identifiers tagged the TCRbeta library. TCRdb analysed the PCR reads with MiXCR anew, one entry per CDR3 protein. The sample lists 200,000 to 300,000 distinct CDR3 sequences; under 30% were seen once. Germline V gives CDR1 MNHEY, CDR2 SVGEGT. V lost 0 bases and J lost 0; bases outside the gene matches: 4. The CDR3 runs 16 residues. On this clonotype itself: Its cognate antigen is unknown.

The receptor was derived from a girl aged 2-15 years with Fanconi anemia, due to receive a stem cell transplant. Sequenced material: PBMCs, taken before TCRalphabeta/CD19-depleted stem cell transplant. The chain has TRBV6-2 or TRBV6-3 and TRBJ2-5; 7 nucleotides match TRBD2. The CDR3 spells CASSYSSLADQETQYF. CDR3 coding DNA: TGTGCCAGCAGTTACTCGTCCCTAGCGGACCAAGAGACCCAGTACTTC.